This TCR beta chain comes out of a study of blood T cell repertoires in COVID-19. Study-wide context: The United States, Italy and Spain were the sources of the acute and convalescent COVID-19 samples.

The CDR3 is made up of 13 amino acids. In germline, CDR1 is SQVTM, CDR2 ANQGSEA. V shed 6 bases and J shed 5 bases, with 13 bases lying between them. Authors' methods: Reference gene primers were amplified, and this amplification served to estimate nucleated cell counts. Libraries were prepared by immunoSEQ multiplex PCR; TCRdb keeps only in-frame clonotypes and omits some of them. V, J and clone size are those of that table, while D and trimming were read from the DNA. The data contain about 110,000 clones, about four fifths of them singletons. Material for sequencing was peripheral blood. This clonotype originated in a woman between 65 and 79 years old with acute or convalescent COVID-19. The chain combines TRBV29-1 with TRBJ2-2, with D unclear. CDR3 in DNA: TGCAGCGTCCAGGCGATTCGGACCGGGGAGCTGTTTTTT. Residues: CSVQAIRTGELFF.